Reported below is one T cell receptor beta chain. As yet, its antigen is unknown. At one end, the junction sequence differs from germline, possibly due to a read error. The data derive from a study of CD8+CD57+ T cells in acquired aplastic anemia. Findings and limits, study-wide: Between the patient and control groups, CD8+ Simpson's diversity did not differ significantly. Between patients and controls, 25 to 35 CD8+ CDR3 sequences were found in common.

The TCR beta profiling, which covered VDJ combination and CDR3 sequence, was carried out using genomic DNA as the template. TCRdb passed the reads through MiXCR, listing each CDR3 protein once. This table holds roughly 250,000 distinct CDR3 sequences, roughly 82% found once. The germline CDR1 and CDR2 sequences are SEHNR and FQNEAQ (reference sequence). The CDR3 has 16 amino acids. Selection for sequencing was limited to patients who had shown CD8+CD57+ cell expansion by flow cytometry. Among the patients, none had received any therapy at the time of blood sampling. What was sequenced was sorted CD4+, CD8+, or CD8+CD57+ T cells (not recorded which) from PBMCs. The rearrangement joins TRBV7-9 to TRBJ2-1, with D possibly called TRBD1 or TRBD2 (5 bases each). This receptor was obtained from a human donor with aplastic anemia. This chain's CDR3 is CASSLPGSDGANVQFF. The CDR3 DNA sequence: TGTGCCAGCAGCTTACCGGGTAGCGACGGGGCCAATGTGCAGTTCTTC.